This T cell receptor beta chain was sequenced during a study of regulatory T cells in long-lasting Graves disease. Time point meaning: newly diagnosed GD, antithyroid drugs for less than 3 months. The TCR library was made from RNA that had been extracted from PBMCs in TRIzol. The table lists this clonotype with many counts. CDR3 length: 18 amino acids. The V segment lost 3 bases and the J segment 0 bases; nucleotides outside the gene matches: 9. The germline V gene has CDR1 DFQATT and CDR2 SNEGSKA (reference sequence). Sequencing libraries for TCR beta were prepared with iRepertoire HTBI primers and Arm-PCR of CDR3 regions. TCRdb recomputed calls from the multiplex PCR reads with MiXCR, one row per CDR3 protein. Among about 620,000 distinct CDR3 sequences listed, around 17% were seen once. These data were likewise used in another study, on T cells in Graves' hyperthyroidism and ophthalmopathy.

This sample comprised peripheral blood mononuclear cells (PBMCs), obtained at new diagnosis, from a patient treated with antithyroid drugs. The chain employs TRBV20-1 and TRBJ2-3; TRBD2 matches 13 bases. The sequence came from a woman aged 25 to 39 with Graves disease. In DNA form, the CDR3 reads TGCAGTGCTAGCCCGGAACTAGCGGGAGGGGCTAGCACAGATACGCAGTATTTT. Protein sequence: CSASPELAGGASTDTQYF.